This TCR beta chain originates from a study of T cells in Graves' hyperthyroidism and ophthalmopathy. V lost 7 bases, J lost 5 bases, and 3 bases stayed unmatched. CDR3 size: 12 residues. CDR1 and CDR2 (germline): SQVTM, ANQGSEA. TCR beta CDR3 sequences were amplified from RNA transcripts. In the first-round RT-PCR of the TCR CDR3, the HTBI primer set was used. Each CDR3 protein is one row after TCRdb ran MiXCR on the multiplex PCR reads. The sample consists of hundreds of thousands of distinct CDR3 sequences, 45% of them appearing once. The sequencing input was peripheral blood or thyroid tissue (not recorded which). The chain recombines TRBV29-1 with TRBJ1-5; 9 bases fit TRBD1. This clonotype was obtained from an adult man with Graves' disease, either hyperthyroidism or ophthalmopathy (not recorded which). CDR3 residues: CSGGQGYQPQHF. The CDR3 DNA follows: TGCAGCGGGGGACAGGGCTATCAGCCCCAGCATTTT. Full variable domain (remainder filled in from reference TRBV29-1 and TRBJ1-5): SAVISQKPSRDICQRGTSLTIQCQVDSQVTMMFWYRQQPGQSLTLIATANQGSEATYESGFVIDKFPISRPNLTFSTLTVSNMSPEDSSIYLCSGGQGYQPQHFGDGTRLSIL.